This T cell receptor beta chain originates from a study of T-cell memory formation after mild COVID-19. The study's findings and limits: CD4+ contracting clones were found mainly in CM and EM, and CD8+ ones in EMRA. Certain responding clones were present in pre-infection memory, suggesting participation of cross-reactive memory.

A word on this clonotype: Its antigen remains unknown.

5'RACE with constant-segment primers built TCRalpha and TCRbeta cDNA libraries with UMIs. MiXCR was run by TCRdb on the 5' RACE reads, yielding one entry per CDR3 protein. The table lists about 140,000 distinct CDR3 sequences, 11% to 15% of them singletons. This TCR came from an adult woman who had mild COVID-19 (a few samples of this study predate the infection). Cell type and time point are not known. The material sequenced was PBMCs or a T cell subset sorted from them (not recorded which).

The CDR3 DNA follows: TGTGCCAGCAGCCTTACCCTTTCGGGATTCTACACCTTC. It encodes CASSLTLSGFYTF. The chain is built from TRBV7-2 and TRBJ1-2, with D hard to call. This CDR3 has 13 amino acids. Germline loops: CDR1 SGHTA, CDR2 FQGNSA. The ends were cut back, 5 bases at V and 10 bases at J, with 17 bases in the middle.